One sample yielded the 11 T cell receptor beta chains listed below, sequenced in a study of blood T cell repertoires in COVID-19. TCRdb's copy holds only in-frame clones and misses some; the assay was immunoSEQ multiplex PCR. The sample includes 110,000 to 150,000 clones, 86% seen only once; the top ten take approximately 4.5%. Sequenced input: PBMCs or T cells enriched from blood (not recorded which). The source of these receptors is a man in his fifties who had recovered from COVID-19.

The CDR3 region has the DNA TGTGCCAGCAGCTGGGGCCCTACGCAAGAGACCCAGTACTTC. Amino acid sequence: CASSWGPTQETQYF. The chain combines TRBV7-3 with TRBJ2-5, with TRBD1 as a possible D gene (5 bases). The germline V gene encodes CDR1 SGHTA and CDR2 FQGTGA. Trimming left V 4 bases short and J 2 bases short, with 11 bases between. This CDR3 is 14 amino acids long.

The chain combines TRBV11-2 with TRBJ1-2; D call uncertain. The CDR3 loop spans 13 amino acids. In germline, CDR1 is SGHAT, CDR2 FQNNGV. V shed 6 bases and J shed 2 bases, with 10 bases lying between them. This CDR3 is CASRPTVNYGYTF. DNA of the CDR3: TGTGCCAGCAGACCAACAGTGAACTATGGCTACACCTTC.

The chain joins TRBV29-1 to TRBJ1-2; D gene uncertain. The CDR3 contains 15 residues. Germline CDR1 is SQVTM and CDR2 is ANQGSEA. Between the trimmed V and J ends, which lost 5 bases and 7 bases, there was a span of 23 bases. Written as DNA, the CDR3 is TGCAGCGTTCTGCTTATGTTCGCCTCCGGTGGTGGCTACACCTTC. Its protein is CSVLLMFASGGGYTF.

This clone was detected once. The chain has TRBV6-1 and TRBJ2-2; D call uncertain. This CDR3 spans 13 amino acids. The germline V and J ends were trimmed by 1 base and 7 bases, with 7 bases remaining between them. CDR1 is MNHNS, CDR2 SASEGT, per germline. The CDR3 protein is CASSEVDFGELFF. For the CDR3, the DNA is TGTGCCAGCAGTGAAGTTGACTTCGGGGAGCTGTTTTTT.

This clone has only a few counts. This chain joins TRBV11-2 and TRBJ1-6, with D uncertain. The CDR3 has 13 amino acids. Germline-derived CDR1 and CDR2 are SGHAT and FQNNGV. V lost 1 base to trimming and J lost 11 bases, with 9 bases between them. The CDR3 loop reads CASSLAAGPPLHF. The CDR3 DNA reads TGTGCCAGCAGCTTAGCCGCCGGTCCACCCCTCCACTTT.

This clone was found once. V and J are TRBV27 and TRBJ2-7, with TRBD1 matching 9 bases. V dropped 4 bases and J dropped 2; count of bases not matched to a gene: 6. The germline V gene encodes CDR1 MNHEY and CDR2 SMNVEV (reference sequence). This CDR3 has 15 residues. The CDR3 region is CASSYAGTGTYEQYF. For the CDR3, the DNA is TGTGCCAGCAGTTATGCCGGGACAGGGACCTACGAGCAGTACTTC.

The CDR3 sequence is CASSIDRVIYGYTF. The CDR3 nucleotides are TGTGCCAGTAGTATTGACAGGGTAATCTATGGCTACACCTTC. J is TRBJ1-2 and V is TRBV19; 7 bases match TRBD1. The germline CDR1 and CDR2 sequences are LNHDA and SQIVND (reference sequence). With 3 bases clipped from V and 4 bases from J, the junction kept 5 bases outside the gene matches. The CDR3 sequence is 14 residues long.

Remarks on this clone: The junction departs from germline at one end; a sequencing error may be responsible. V and J are TRBV18 and TRBJ1-1; D perhaps matches TRBD1 (6 bases). CDR3 length: 14 amino acids. Germline CDR1 and CDR2: KGHSH and LQKENI. The CDR3 is CATSDLGGQTEAFF. The CDR3 DNA reads TGTGCCACCTCAGATCTCGGGGGGCAAACTGAAGCTTTCTTT.

The chain recombines TRBV11-3 with TRBJ2-3, with TRBD2 identical over 10 bases. The CDR3 length is 15 residues. Germline values: CDR1 SGHNT, CDR2 YENEEA. The V gene end was trimmed by 5 bases and the J gene end by 2 bases; junction bases not matched to a gene: 4. The chain's CDR3 is CASSKTSGFTDTQYF. The CDR3 DNA follows: TGTGCCAGCAGCAAGACTAGCGGGTTCACAGATACGCAGTATTTT.

The chain uses TRBV15 and TRBJ2-1, with 10 bases lining up with TRBD2. The CDR3 covers 15 residues. Germline-derived CDR1 and CDR2 are LNHNV and YYDKDF (reference sequence). With 3 bases clipped from V and 2 bases from J, the junction kept 1 base outside the gene matches. CDR3 coding DNA: TGTGCCACCAGCAGTCTAGCGGGAGCCTACAATGAGCAGTTCTTC. Protein product: CATSSLAGAYNEQFF.

The chain couples TRBV15 to TRBJ1-5; D is perhaps TRBD1 (6 bases). The length of the CDR3 is 15 residues. V was clipped by 0 bases and J by 5 bases, with 11 bases between them. Germline V lookup: CDR1 LNHNV, CDR2 YYDKDF (reference sequence). CDR3 DNA: TGTGCCACCAGCAGAGAGAGCAGGGGTTATCAGCCCCAGCATTTT. This encodes CATSRESRGYQPQHF.